Below are 17 T cell receptor beta chains sequenced from a single sample in a study of cytomegalovirus exposure and HLA in healthy donors. Amplification used 60 Vbeta primers and 13 Jbeta primers. Method: immunoSEQ multiplex PCR; TCRdb's copy keeps in-frame clones and lacks some. The sample includes 55,000 to 80,000 clones, 50% to 80% seen only once; the top ten take less than 25%. The specimen was PBMCs. The receptors were gathered from a man aged 35 to 55 in good health and CMV-seropositive.

The chain carries TRBV11-2 and TRBJ2-5, with D unresolved. The CDR3 is 13 amino acids. CDR1 and CDR2 (germline): SGHAT, FQNNGV. Trimming cost V 2 bases and J 4 bases, with 8 bases left between them. Written as DNA, the CDR3 is TGTGCCAGCAGCTTAAATACTGGAGAGACCCAGTACTTC. Amino acids: CASSLNTGETQYF. The variable domain in full, with the rest retrieved from reference TRBV11-2 and TRBJ2-5, is EAGVAQSPRYKIIEKRQSVAFWCNPISGHATLYWYQQILGQGPKLLIQFQNNGVVDDSQLPKDRFSAERLKGVDSTLKIQPAKLEDSAVYLCASSLNTGETQYFGPGTRLLVL.

The chain uses TRBV15 and TRBJ1-5; the D gene is possibly TRBD1 (5 bases). V lost 11 bases, J lost 2 bases, and 16 bases lay in between. CDR3 length: 14 amino acids. Per the germline V gene, CDR1 is LNHNV and CDR2 is YYDKDF (reference sequence). The CDR3 loop reads CAVSPQGGNQPQHF. The CDR3 coding sequence is TGTGCCGTATCCCCCCAAGGGGGCAATCAGCCCCAGCATTTT.

This chain links TRBV28 with TRBJ2-2; TRBD2 aligns across 7 bases. Trimming removed 11 bases from V and 2 bases from J; junction bases left unmatched: 2. Germline CDR1 MDHEN, CDR2 SYDVKM. The CDR3 length is 12 residues. In DNA form, the CDR3 reads TGTGCCGGGGGGGAAAACACCGGGGAGCTGTTTTTT. This translates into CAGGENTGELFF.

This clone was observed once. This chain joins TRBV13 and TRBJ2-2; the D gene is possibly TRBD1 (6 bases). From germline, CDR1 is PRHDT and CDR2 FYEKMQ (reference sequence). Trimming removed 5 bases from V and 4 bases from J, with 17 bases in between. The CDR3 is 16 residues long. For the CDR3, the DNA is TGTGCCAGCAGCACAAGGGGGTGGCGAGGCACCGGGGAGCTGTTTTTT. Its translation: CASSTRGWRGTGELFF.

CDR3 bases: TGTGCCAGTAGTAGCCCTGGCGAGACCCAGTACTTC. Its protein product is CASSSPGETQYF. J is TRBJ2-5 and V is TRBV19; D unresolved. The length of the CDR3 is 12 residues. The V gene's germline CDR1 is LNHDA and CDR2 SQIVND (reference sequence). Trimming took off 4 bases at V and 5 bases at J, with 8 bases between the two ends.

This clone was found a few times. The chain combines TRBV13 with TRBJ2-1; a weak D match, TRBD1 (8 bases). Trimming shortened V by 0 bases and J by 4 bases, and 10 bases separated the two germline ends. The CDR3 is made up of 15 amino acids. Germline loops: CDR1 PRHDT, CDR2 FYEKMQ (reference sequence). CDR3 DNA: TGTGCCAGCAGCTTAGGACAGGGGGGGTACAATGAGCAGTTCTTC. This translates into CASSLGQGGYNEQFF.

The chain employs TRBV5-6 and TRBJ2-4, with TRBD2 as a possible D gene (6 bases). Germline-derived CDR1 and CDR2 are SGHDT and YYEEEE. There are 15 residues in the CDR3. V shed 5 bases and J shed 8 bases, with 20 bases lying between them. CDR3 protein: CASREGLTTGDIQYF. The DNA of the CDR3 is TGTGCCAGCAGAGAGGGACTCACGACCGGGGACATTCAGTACTTC.

The chain has TRBV7-9 and TRBJ2-3, with 11 bases aligning to TRBD1. Losses at the gene ends were 5 bases for V and 4 bases for J; bases not matched to a gene: 5. The CDR3 contains 15 residues. The germline V gene encodes CDR1 SEHNR and CDR2 FQNEAQ (reference sequence). CDR3 in amino acids: CASSGGTGGADTQYF. In nucleotides, the CDR3 is TGTGCCAGCAGCGGCGGGACAGGGGGTGCAGATACGCAGTATTTT.

The chain has TRBV10-2 and TRBJ1-1; tentatively, D is TRBD1 (5 bases). CDR1 is WSHSY, CDR2 SAAADI, per germline. CDR3 size: 16 residues. Trimming pared 2 bases from V and 0 bases from J, leaving 13 bases between. The CDR3 region has the DNA TGCGCCAGCAGTGAGCAGGGCCTAGGAATGAACACTGAAGCTTTCTTT. Amino acid sequence: CASSEQGLGMNTEAFF.

In this sample, this clone turned up once. The chain couples TRBV30 to TRBJ2-2; TRBD2 is a possible D gene (7 bases). This CDR3 comprises 15 residues. Germline V gives CDR1 GTSNPN, CDR2 SVGIG (reference sequence). V was pared by 0 bases and J by 7 bases, with 15 bases between. The CDR3 bases are TGTGCCTGGAGTGTAGAACGGGGGGCGGACGGGGAGCTGTTTTTT. It translates to CAWSVERGADGELFF.

The J gene is TRBJ1-1, the V gene TRBV2; D possibly corresponds to TRBD1 (6 bases). Germline assignment: CDR1 SNHLY and CDR2 FYNNEI. The CDR3 runs 11 residues. Here the CDR3 DNA reads TGTGCGGCACAGGGGAACACTGAAGCTTTCTTT. It codes for CAAQGNTEAFF.

This clone was counted only a few times. DNA of the CDR3: TGTGCCGGTTCAGGGGCCCCGGGCTACGAGCAGTACTTC. Protein: CAGSGAPGYEQYF. The chain has TRBV28 and TRBJ2-7; D perhaps matches TRBD1 (6 bases). Trimming cost V 11 bases and J 3 bases, with 17 bases left between them. Germline V gene lookup returns CDR1 MDHEN and CDR2 SYDVKM. The CDR3 sequence is 13 residues long.

The sample holds a few counts of this clone. The gene calls are TRBV11-3 and TRBJ1-2, with TRBD1 identical over 10 bases. Trimming took 5 bases from V and 3 from J; bases not matched to a gene: 15. The CDR3 has 18 amino acids. The germline gives CDR1 SGHNT, CDR2 YENEEA. In DNA, the CDR3 is TGTGCCAGCAGCAACCTCCCCAGACAGGGGGCTAAGGACTATGGCTACACCTTC. This encodes CASSNLPRQGAKDYGYTF.

This clone was recorded a few times. The chain combines TRBV28 with TRBJ2-5; the D is unclear. The V gene's germline CDR1 is MDHEN and CDR2 SYDVKM. V was trimmed by 3 bases and J by 9 bases, leaving 5 bases between them. The CDR3 covers 10 residues. The CDR3 sequence: CASSFYPQYF. The CDR3, as DNA: TGTGCCAGCAGTTTTTATCCCCAGTACTTC. The whole variable domain, filled in from reference TRBV28 and TRBJ2-5, reads DVKVTQSSRYLVKRTGEKVFLECVQDMDHENMFWYRQDPGLGLRLIYFSYDVKMKEKGDIPEGYSVSREKKERFSLILESASTNQTSMYLCASSFYPQYFGPGTRLLVL.

The chain uses TRBV28 and TRBJ2-3; no clear D. Trimming removed 5 bases from V and 3 bases from J, with 3 bases in between. Germline V lookup: CDR1 MDHEN, CDR2 SYDVKM. The CDR3 has 11 amino acids. For the CDR3, the DNA is TGTGCCAGCAGTCCGACAGATACGCAGTATTTT. Translating gives CASSPTDTQYF.

This clone has a single count. This chain joins TRBV11-2 and TRBJ2-7, with 11 bases matching TRBD2. V shed 3 bases and J 4 bases; nucleotides not matched to a gene: 5. The CDR3 covers 15 residues. Germline values: CDR1 SGHAT, CDR2 FQNNGV. The CDR3 sequence: CASSLASGGIYEQYF. CDR3 sequence (DNA): TGTGCCAGCAGCTTGGCTAGCGGGGGGATATACGAGCAGTACTTC.

This clone was picked up a small number of times. The CDR3 is CAISENGRANGYTF. The CDR3 DNA reads TGTGCCATCAGTGAGAATGGCAGGGCCAATGGCTACACCTTC. V gene TRBV10-3 combines with J gene TRBJ1-2; TRBD1 might be the D (5 bases). The germline V gene encodes CDR1 ENHRY and CDR2 SYGVKD. The CDR3 spans 14 residues. V lost 2 bases and J lost 6, with 13 bases in between.